Shown below are 5 T cell receptor beta chains from a single sample sequenced in a study of a mutant IDH1 vaccine in newly diagnosed glioma. Stated time point: week 5, during vaccination. Vaccine doses each comprised 300 ug of mutant IDH1 20-mer peptide, with topical imiquimod. No cognate antigen is known for these TCRs. Sequenced by immunoSEQ multiplex PCR; TCRdb stores in-frame clones only, minus some. The sample carries about 36,000 clones, about four fifths recorded once. This specimen consisted of PBMCs, obtained from a glioma patient whose treatment included an IDH1 peptide vaccine. These TCRs come from a man aged 45-60 years with glioma.

The rearrangement links TRBV19 to TRBJ2-7; TRBD2 might be the D (5 bases). Per germline, CDR1 LNHDA and CDR2 SQIVND (reference sequence). Trimming left V 3 bases short and J 8 bases short, with 14 bases between. This CDR3 contains 13 residues. The CDR3 nucleotides are TGTGCCAGTAGTATTGAACCGAGAGGGAAGCAGTACTTC. Translation gives CASSIEPRGKQYF.

The V and J genes are TRBV14 and TRBJ1-2; no firm D call. V gave up 3 bases and J gave up 7 bases, with 18 bases separating them. CDR1 and CDR2 from the germline V gene are SGHDN and FVKESK. The CDR3 is 15 amino acids. DNA of the CDR3: TGTGCCAGCAGCCACGCCGCCGGGGATCTGTCTGGCTACACCTTC. This translates into CASSHAAGDLSGYTF.

The genes are TRBV6-4 and TRBJ2-7; the D gene could be TRBD1 or TRBD2 (5 bases each). This CDR3 has 13 amino acids. Per germline, CDR1 MRHNA and CDR2 SNTAGT. V lost 6 bases and J lost 5, with 14 bases in between. The CDR3 here is CASSRDLLDEQYF. CDR3 DNA sequence: TGTGCCAGCAGCCGGGACCTCCTGGACGAGCAGTACTTC.

The chain carries TRBV6-6 and TRBJ1-4, with 7 bases lining up with TRBD1. Germline CDR1 MNHNY, CDR2 SVGAGI (reference sequence). This CDR3 has 15 amino acids. Trimming removed 4 bases from V and 8 bases from J; junction bases left unmatched: 10. Written as DNA, the CDR3 is TGTGCCAGCAGTTTATCGACAGGGATGGGGGAAAAACTGTTTTTT. Residues: CASSLSTGMGEKLFF.

This clone has a handful of counts. The chain links TRBV7-8 to TRBJ1-1, with TRBD1 matching 7 bases. The germline CDR1 and CDR2 sequences are SGHVS and FQNEAQ. The CDR3 covers 13 residues. V lost 5 bases to trimming and J lost 7 bases; unmatched junction nucleotides: 7. The CDR3 region is CASSPLGQVEAFF. The CDR3 DNA reads TGTGCCAGCAGCCCCCTTGGACAGGTTGAAGCTTTCTTT.